These 20 T cell receptor beta chains share one sample of origin, sequenced in a study of T cells in Graves' hyperthyroidism and ophthalmopathy. Amplification targeted TCR beta CDR3 regions from RNA transcripts. TCR CDR3 underwent first-round RT-PCR with the HTBI primer set. TCRdb itself ran the multiplex PCR reads through MiXCR, one entry per CDR3 protein. The sample shows hundreds of thousands of distinct CDR3 sequences, around 20% of them seen only once. The specimen was blood. These receptors all come from a man aged 25 to 40 with Graves' ophthalmopathy.

This clonotype was seen repeatedly, ten times or more. V usage is TRBV27 and J usage is TRBJ1-2; no reliable D call. The CDR3 has 19 residues. Germline CDR1 and CDR2: MNHEY and SMNVEV (reference sequence). V lost 8 bases and J lost 6, with 34 bases in between. CDR3 DNA: TGTGCCAGCCGAGTTCGGGGTGGCATACGTGGCAAACGGACGAATGGCTACACCTTC. Translation: CASRVRGGIRGKRTNGYTF.

The chain has TRBV30 and TRBJ2-2; TRBD2 is a possible D gene (6 bases). V dropped 0 bases and J dropped 2 bases, with 13 bases sitting between them. The germline V gene has CDR1 GTSNPN and CDR2 SVGIG (reference sequence). This CDR3 comprises 16 residues. CDR3 protein: CAWSVWRADNTGELFF. The DNA of the CDR3 is TGTGCCTGGAGTGTATGGAGGGCCGATAACACCGGGGAGCTGTTTTTT.

The chain links TRBV6-2 or TRBV6-3 to TRBJ2-3; D is unclear. The CDR3 runs to 15 residues. The germline CDR1 and CDR2 sequences are MNHEY and SVGEGT. V was pared by 2 bases and J by 3 bases, with 12 bases between. The CDR3 DNA reads TGTGCCAGCAGTTACCGCGACACACCAACAGATACGCAGTATTTT. This sequence encodes CASSYRDTPTDTQYF.

V is TRBV7-2 and J is TRBJ2-3; D remains unclear. Per germline, CDR1 SGHTA and CDR2 FQGNSA. V was clipped by 1 base and J by 1 base, with 9 bases between them. There are 15 residues in the CDR3. The CDR3: CASSLVSVRTDTQYF. In nucleotides, the CDR3 is TGTGCCAGCAGCTTAGTGAGCGTTCGCACAGATACGCAGTATTTT.

This clonotype occurred a few times. The V call is TRBV27, the J call TRBJ2-3, with 11 bases that match TRBD2. Per germline, CDR1 MNHEY and CDR2 SMNVEV (reference sequence). V shed 7 bases and J 6 bases; nucleotides not matched to a gene: 6. The CDR3 spans 14 residues. Here the CDR3 DNA reads TGTGCCAGCAAAGTAGCGGGAGGGGGGGATACGCAGTATTTT. Its protein is CASKVAGGGDTQYF.

In DNA, the CDR3 is TGTGCCAGTAGAATACAGGGACTTGCCACTGAAGCTTTCTTT. Translated: CASRIQGLATEAFF. The chain has TRBV19 and TRBJ1-1; perhaps TRBD1 as D (6 bases). This CDR3 region has 14 residues. V was cut by 6 bases and J by 4 bases, with 15 bases left in between. Germline V gene lookup returns CDR1 LNHDA and CDR2 SQIVND (reference sequence). Combining the CDR3 with reference TRBV19 and TRBJ1-1 gives the whole variable domain DGGITQSPKYLFRKEGQNVTLSCEQNLNHDAMYWYRQDPGQGLRLIYYSQIVNDFQKGDIAEGYSVSREKKESFPLTVTSAQKNPTAFYLCASRIQGLATEAFFGQGTRLTVV.

In its sample, this clonotype was seen a few times. The chain recombines TRBV28 with TRBJ2-7; no clear D. Trimming left V 4 bases short and J 2 bases short, with 6 bases between. This CDR3 has 12 amino acids. Germline values: CDR1 MDHEN, CDR2 SYDVKM. In DNA, the CDR3 is TGTGCCAGCAGTTGGCCAACCTACGAGCAGTACTTC. It translates to CASSWPTYEQYF.

The rearrangement links TRBV2 to TRBJ1-4, with 9 bases that match TRBD1. Trimming cost V 6 bases and J 6 bases; bases outside gene matches: 5. Germline V CDR1 and CDR2: SNHLY, FYNNEI. CDR3 length: 14 residues. The CDR3 sequence is CASSPGQGYEKLFF. The CDR3 nucleotides read TGTGCCAGCAGCCCGGGACAGGGATATGAAAAACTGTTTTTT.

Remarks on this clonotype: A much bigger clone sits one base away, suggesting this may be a read error. The genes are TRBV11-2 and TRBJ2-1; tentatively, D is TRBD1 (6 bases). From germline, CDR1 is SGHAT and CDR2 FQNNGV. CDR3 length equals 14 residues. The CDR3, as DNA: TGTACCAGCAGCTTAGGGACAACTAACAATGAGCAGTTCTTC. This gives the protein CTSSLGTTNNEQFF.

There are a few counts of this clonotype. V usage is TRBV5-1 and J usage is TRBJ2-3, with 10 positions matching TRBD1. The CDR3 spans 14 residues. Losses at the gene ends were 2 bases for V and 6 bases for J; bases not matched to a gene: 3. Germline V gene sequence: CDR1 SGHRS, CDR2 YFSETQ. The CDR3 DNA reads TGCGCCAGCAGCTTAGGGACAGGGGACGATACGCAGTATTTT. Translating it yields CASSLGTGDDTQYF.

At least ten counts were recorded for this clonotype. The gene calls are TRBV11-2 and TRBJ1-5, with D uncertain. Trimming pared 5 bases from V and 7 bases from J, leaving 12 bases between. The CDR3 runs to 13 residues. Germline CDR1 reads SGHAT; CDR2 reads FQNNGV. CDR3 amino acids: CASSQYPEQPQHF. The CDR3 coding sequence is TGTGCCAGCAGCCAATACCCTGAGCAGCCCCAGCATTTT.

The chain combines TRBV7-8 with TRBJ2-2, with a weak D call TRBD1 (6 bases). The germline gives CDR1 SGHVS, CDR2 FQNEAQ. This CDR3 has 14 residues. CDR3 protein: CAIRGGEGTGELFF. The CDR3 DNA is TGTGCAATCAGAGGGGGAGAAGGGACCGGGGAGCTGTTTTTT.

Notes on this clonotype: A much larger clonotype is one base distant, so this may be a read error. The rearrangement joins TRBV28 to TRBJ2-7; 8 nucleotides match TRBD1. The CDR3 is made up of 15 amino acids. Looked up from germline, CDR1 is MDHEN and CDR2 is SYDVKM. Unmatched junction bases numbered 10, after V lost 6 bases and J lost 3 bases. CDR3 sequence (DNA): TGTGCCAGCAGCCCACCGAGGACAGGGATCTACGAGCAGTACTTC. Translating it yields CASSPPRTGIYEQYF.

This clonotype was detected ten times or more. The CDR3 DNA is TGTGCCAGCAGCACTACAGGGTCCAGCTCCTACAATGAGCAGTTCTTC. This translates into CASSTTGSSSYNEQFF. The chain employs TRBV7-3 and TRBJ2-1, with a tentative D call TRBD1 (6 bases). Looked up from germline, CDR1 is SGHTA and CDR2 is FQGTGA. V gave up 5 bases and J gave up 0 bases, with 14 bases separating them. The CDR3 has 16 residues.

The chain joins TRBV6-1 to TRBJ1-2; D is uncertain. This CDR3 is 15 amino acids long. Trimming cost V 1 base and J 7 bases, with 16 bases left between them. CDR1 is MNHNS and CDR2 is SASEGT in the germline V gene. This CDR3 reads CASSEGFGLERGYTF. In DNA, the CDR3 is TGTGCCAGCAGTGAAGGCTTCGGTCTCGAGCGTGGCTACACCTTC.

This clonotype was seen only a few times. The V and J genes are TRBV3-1 and TRBJ1-2, with D unresolved. Trimming cost V 0 bases and J 7 bases, with 9 bases left between them. The CDR3 is 13 residues long. Germline values: CDR1 LGHDT, CDR2 YNNKEL (reference sequence). The CDR3: CASSQDIEGGYTF. The CDR3 DNA reads TGTGCCAGCAGCCAAGATATAGAGGGTGGCTACACCTTC.

Ten or more counts support this clonotype. V is TRBV3-1 and J is TRBJ1-5, with D maybe TRBD1 (5 bases). This CDR3 has 15 residues. The ends were cut back, 1 base at V and 1 base at J, with 8 bases in the middle. CDR1 LGHDT and CDR2 YNNKEL come from the germline V gene (reference sequence). In nucleotides, the CDR3 is TGTGCCAGCAGCCAAGGCAGGGCGAGCAATCAGCCCCAGCATTTT. The encoded protein is CASSQGRASNQPQHF.

This clonotype has at least ten counts. This CDR3 is CASSYASEGIYEQYF. The DNA of the CDR3 is TGTGCCAGCAGTTACGCTAGTGAGGGGATCTACGAGCAGTACTTC. The chain recombines TRBV6-5 with TRBJ2-7, with D possibly called TRBD1 or TRBD2 (5 bases each). CDR1 is MNHEY, CDR2 SVGAGI, per germline. V shed 2 bases and J shed 3 bases, with 14 bases lying between them. This CDR3 region has 15 residues.

The genes are TRBV4-1 and TRBJ2-3; D is uncertain. This CDR3 has 13 residues. Germline CDR1 MGHRA, CDR2 YSYEKL. V shed 2 bases and J shed 3 bases, with 6 bases lying between them. CDR3 sequence (DNA): TGCGCCAGCAGCCAACTAGGGACAGATACGCAGTATTTT. This gives the protein CASSQLGTDTQYF.

This chain connects TRBV14 to TRBJ1-4; no reliable D call. The germline V gene has CDR1 SGHDN and CDR2 FVKESK. The CDR3 contains 13 residues. V was clipped by 3 bases and J by 8 bases, with 10 bases between them. The CDR3 spells CASSQQSREKLFF. The CDR3, as DNA: TGTGCCAGCAGCCAGCAAAGTCGGGAAAAACTGTTTTTT.